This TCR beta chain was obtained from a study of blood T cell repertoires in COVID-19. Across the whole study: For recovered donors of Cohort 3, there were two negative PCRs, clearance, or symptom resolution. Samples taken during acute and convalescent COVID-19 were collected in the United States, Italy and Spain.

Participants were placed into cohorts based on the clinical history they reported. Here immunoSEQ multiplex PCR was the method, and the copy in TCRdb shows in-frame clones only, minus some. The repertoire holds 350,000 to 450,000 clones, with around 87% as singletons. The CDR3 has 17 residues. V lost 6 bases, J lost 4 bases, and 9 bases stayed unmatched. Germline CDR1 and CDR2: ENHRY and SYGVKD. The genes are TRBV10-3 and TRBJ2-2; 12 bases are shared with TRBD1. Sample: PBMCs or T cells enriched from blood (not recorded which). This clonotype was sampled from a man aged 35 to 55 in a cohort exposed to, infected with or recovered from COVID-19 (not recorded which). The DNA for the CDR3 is TGTGCCATCAGCTCAAATTCGGGACAGGGGGCCACCGGGGAGCTGTTTTTT. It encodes CAISSNSGQGATGELFF.